Each of the 8 T cell receptor beta chains below was sequenced from the same sample in a study of T-cell memory formation after mild COVID-19 (dated by TCRdb to about 2021). Libraries were built with 5' RACE. Data came from an Illumina NovaSeq 6000. TCRdb reran the public reads through fastp at Q25 and MiXCR, keeping productive beta chains. Rows with a matching CDR3 protein are joined into one entry that keeps the most common DNA and genes. The sample table holds under 400,000 distinct CDR3 sequences, of which 25% to 30% were seen once. The ten largest clones represent roughly 14% of the sample. Sequenced material: PBMCs or a T cell subset sorted from them (not recorded which). These receptors all stem from an adult woman who had mild COVID-19 (a few samples of this study predate the infection). The sample titles of this study are shuffled in the database, so cell type and time point are left out; the donor was told from shared clones.

This clonotype has at least ten counts. The rearrangement joins TRBV6-5 to TRBJ2-7; 9 bases map to TRBD1. After removal of 4 bases from V and 5 bases from J, the junction contained 6 bases not matched to a gene. Looked up from germline, CDR1 is MNHEY and CDR2 is SVGAGI. There are 14 residues in the CDR3. CDR3 DNA: TGTGCCAGCAGTTGGCGGGACAGGGACGACGAGCAGTACTTC. It encodes CASSWRDRDDEQYF.

This clonotype occurred a few times. This chain's CDR3 is CASSPDLGGSYEQYF. DNA for the CDR3: TGTGCCAGCAGCCCTGACCTCGGCGGTTCCTACGAGCAGTACTTC. The rearrangement joins TRBV4-2 to TRBJ2-7; D is ambiguous. Germline values: CDR1 LGHNA, CDR2 YNFKEQ. The CDR3 covers 15 residues. Between the trimmed V and J ends, which lost 4 bases and 1 base, there was a span of 14 bases.

The chain employs TRBV11-2 and TRBJ1-1; 8 nucleotides agree with TRBD1. Trimming at V came to 0 bases and at J to 4 bases, leaving 7 bases not matched to a gene. This CDR3 comprises 16 residues. Germline assignment: CDR1 SGHAT and CDR2 FQNNGV. The CDR3 coding sequence is TGTGCCAGCAGCTTAGATGGCAGGGGGCTCGGCACTGAAGCTTTCTTT. It codes for CASSLDGRGLGTEAFF.

The V and J genes are TRBV12-3 or TRBV12-4 and TRBJ2-3; D is perhaps TRBD1 (6 bases). The CDR3 is 15 residues long. The V and J ends lost 5 bases and 8 bases respectively, with 20 bases between them. CDR3 DNA: TGTGCCAGCAGTCCGTCCCAGGGGAGTGTTCGTACGCAGTATTTT. It is translated as CASSPSQGSVRTQYF.

The chain uses TRBV6-5 and TRBJ2-7; possibly TRBD2 for D (5 bases). CDR1 is MNHEY, CDR2 SVGAGI, per germline. This CDR3 spans 13 amino acids. The V end lost 4 bases, the J end lost 4 bases, and 11 bases lay between the germline ends. In nucleotides, the CDR3 is TGTGCCAGCAGTTCTCCTCGGGGATACGAGCAGTACTTC. Protein product: CASSSPRGYEQYF.

This rearrangement joins TRBV7-8 to TRBJ2-1; 9 nucleotides match TRBD2. Germline CDR1 SGHVS, CDR2 FQNEAQ. This CDR3 spans 14 amino acids. V was clipped by 5 bases and J by 9 bases; unmatched bases: 8. The CDR3 DNA reads as TGTGCCAGCAGCCTTAGCGGGAGATGGGGTGAGCAGTTCTTC. Translating gives CASSLSGRWGEQFF. The full variable domain, with the rest looked up from reference TRBV7-8 and TRBJ2-1, is GAGVSQSPRYKVAKRGQDVALRCDPISGHVSLFWYQQALGQGPEFLTYFQNEAQLDKSGLPSDRFFAERPEGSVSTLKIQRTQQEDSAVYLCASSLSGRWGEQFFGPGTRLTVL.

This chain uses TRBV15 with TRBJ2-6, with 7 bases identical to TRBD1. Germline values: CDR1 LNHNV, CDR2 YYDKDF (reference sequence). This CDR3 is built from 19 residues. Germline trimming cut 0 bases from V and 1 base from J; bases unmatched to any gene: 9. CDR3 amino acids: CATSRDRQGVWSGANVLTF. CDR3 DNA: TGTGCCACCAGCAGAGACCGGCAGGGGGTCTGGTCTGGGGCCAACGTCCTGACTTTC.

This clonotype was detected many times. V usage is TRBV4-2 and J usage is TRBJ2-1; 7 bases fit TRBD1. CDR1 is LGHNA, CDR2 YNFKEQ, per germline. This CDR3 contains 15 residues. Unmatched junction bases numbered 12, after V lost 8 bases and J lost 5 bases. The CDR3 nucleotides are TGTGCCAGCGGAAAGGTAGGGGGCAACGACAATGAGCAGTTCTTC. Encoded protein: CASGKVGGNDNEQFF.